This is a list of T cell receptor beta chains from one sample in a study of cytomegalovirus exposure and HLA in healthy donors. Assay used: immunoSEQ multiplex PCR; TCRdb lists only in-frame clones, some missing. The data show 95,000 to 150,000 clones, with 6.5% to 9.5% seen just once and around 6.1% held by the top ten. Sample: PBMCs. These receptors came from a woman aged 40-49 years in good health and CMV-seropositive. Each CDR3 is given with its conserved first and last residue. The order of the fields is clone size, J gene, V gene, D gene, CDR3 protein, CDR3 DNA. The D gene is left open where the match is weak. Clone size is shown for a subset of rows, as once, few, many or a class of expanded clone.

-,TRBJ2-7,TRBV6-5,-,CASMQLAPYEQYF,TGTGCCAGCATGCAACTAGCCCCCTACGAGCAGTACTTC
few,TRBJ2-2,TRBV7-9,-,CASSLPIGELFF,TGTGCCAGCAGCTTACCCATCGGGGAGCTGTTTTTT
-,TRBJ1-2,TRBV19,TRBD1,CASSINKNRGGYTF,TGTGCCAGTAGTATAAATAAGAACAGGGGTGGCTACACCTTC
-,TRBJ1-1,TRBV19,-,CASSIPPPGLNTEAFF,TGTGCCAGTAGTATCCCCCCGCCAGGCCTGAACACTGAAGCTTTCTTT
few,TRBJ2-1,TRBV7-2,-,CASNINNEQFF,TGTGCCAGCAACATCAACAATGAGCAGTTCTTC
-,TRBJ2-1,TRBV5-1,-,CASSLGGDSYNEQFF,TGCGCCAGCAGCTTGGGCGGGGACTCCTACAATGAGCAGTTCTTC
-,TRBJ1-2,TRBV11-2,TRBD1,CASSLGQTNYGYTF,TGTGCCAGCAGCTTGGGACAGACTAACTATGGCTACACCTTC
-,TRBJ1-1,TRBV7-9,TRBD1,CASSLEGASTEAFF,TGTGCCAGCAGCTTAGAGGGGGCCAGCACTGAAGCTTTCTTT
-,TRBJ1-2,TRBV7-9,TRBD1,CASSQPTGGAPYGYTF,TGTGCCAGCAGCCAACCCACAGGGGGCGCGCCCTATGGCTACACCTTC
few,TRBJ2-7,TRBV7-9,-,CASSQAGEQYF,TGTGCCAGCAGCCAGGCGGGCGAGCAGTACTTC
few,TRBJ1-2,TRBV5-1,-,CASSLGTSNYGYTF,TGCGCCAGCAGCTTGGGGACATCTAACTATGGCTACACCTTC
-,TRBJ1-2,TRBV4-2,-,CASSPIGVGDYGYTF,TGTGCCAGCAGCCCGATAGGGGTAGGGGACTATGGCTACACCTTC
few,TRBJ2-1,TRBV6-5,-,CASAAGLNYNEQFF,TGTGCCAGCGCCGCGGGACTCAACTACAATGAGCAGTTCTTC
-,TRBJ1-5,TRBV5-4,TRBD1,CASSSDRGRNQPQHF,TGTGCCAGCAGCTCGGACAGGGGACGCAATCAGCCCCAGCATTTT
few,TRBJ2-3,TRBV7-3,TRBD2,CASSLGLIAGSTDTQYF,TGTGCCAGCAGCCTAGGTTTGATAGCGGGATCCACAGATACGCAGTATTTT
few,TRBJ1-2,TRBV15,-,CATSTRQDYGYTF,TGTGCCACCAGTACTAGGCAAGACTATGGCTACACCTTC
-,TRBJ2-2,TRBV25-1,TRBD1,CASRDITGTGATGELFF,TGTGCCAGCAGGGATATTACAGGGACAGGCGCCACCGGGGAGCTGTTTTTT
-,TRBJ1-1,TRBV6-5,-,CASSSLTQATEAFF,TGTGCCAGCAGTTCCCTGACCCAGGCCACTGAAGCTTTCTTT
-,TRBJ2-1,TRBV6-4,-,CASSVTTSSYNEQFF,TGTGCCAGCAGTGTAACTACCAGCTCCTACAATGAGCAGTTCTTC
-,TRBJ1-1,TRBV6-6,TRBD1,CASRETGVIDTEAFF,TGTGCCAGCAGGGAAACAGGGGTAATAGACACTGAAGCTTTCTTT
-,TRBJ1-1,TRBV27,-,CASRRLSEHTEAFF,TGTGCCAGCAGAAGACTTAGCGAGCACACTGAAGCTTTCTTT
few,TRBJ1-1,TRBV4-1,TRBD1,CASSQAGGMVMNTEAFF,TGCGCCAGCAGCCAAGCAGGGGGGATGGTGATGAACACTGAAGCTTTCTTT
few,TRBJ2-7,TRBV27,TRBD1,CASSFGTASYEQYF,TGTGCCAGCAGTTTCGGGACAGCCTCCTACGAGCAGTACTTC
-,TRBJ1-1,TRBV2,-,CASGEATDTEAFF,TGTGCCAGCGGTGAAGCGACAGACACTGAAGCTTTCTTT
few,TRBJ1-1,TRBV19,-,CASRLGGMGTEAFF,TGTGCCAGCCGACTTGGGGGGATGGGGACTGAAGCTTTCTTT
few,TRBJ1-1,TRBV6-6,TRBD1,CASSEGARRGNTEAFF,TGTGCCAGCTCGGAGGGGGCCAGACGGGGGAACACTGAAGCTTTCTTT
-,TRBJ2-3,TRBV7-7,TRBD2,CASSRGTSGSTDTQYF,TGTGCCAGCAGCCGAGGGACTAGCGGTAGCACAGATACGCAGTATTTT
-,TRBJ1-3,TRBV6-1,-,CASRSGNTIYF,TGTGCCAGCCGGTCTGGAAACACCATATATTTT
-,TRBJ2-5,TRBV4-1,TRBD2,CASSQETSGPPRTQYF,TGCGCCAGCAGCCAAGAGACTAGCGGGCCTCCACGGACCCAGTACTTC
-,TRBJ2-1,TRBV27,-,CASRPLKRGSYNEQFF,TGTGCCAGCAGACCCCTGAAGCGCGGCTCCTACAATGAGCAGTTCTTC
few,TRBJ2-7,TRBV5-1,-,CASSGNNRVGQYF,TGCGCCAGCAGCGGGAATAACAGGGTCGGGCAGTACTTC
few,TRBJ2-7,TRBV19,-,CASSRGQRTSYEQYF,TGTGCCAGTAGTAGAGGACAGAGGACCTCCTACGAGCAGTACTTC
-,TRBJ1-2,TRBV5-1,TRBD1,CASSFSGTGPRSYTF,TGCGCCAGCAGCTTTTCGGGGACAGGCCCTCGTAGCTACACCTTC
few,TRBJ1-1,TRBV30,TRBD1,CAWSLGTGGTEAFF,TGTGCCTGGAGTCTAGGGACAGGCGGCACTGAAGCTTTCTTT
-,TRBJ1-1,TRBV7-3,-,CASSWTDRTEAFF,TGTGCCAGCTCCTGGACCGACAGGACTGAAGCTTTCTTT
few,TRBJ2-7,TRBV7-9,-,CASSLDFYEQYF,TGTGCCAGCAGCTTAGACTTTTACGAGCAGTACTTC
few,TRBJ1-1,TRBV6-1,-,CASSEEGGGGPEAFF,TGTGCCAGCAGTGAAGAAGGGGGTGGGGGACCTGAAGCTTTCTTT
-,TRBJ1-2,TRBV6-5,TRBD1,CASSYVRGAYGYTF,TGTGCCAGCAGTTACGTCAGGGGGGCCTATGGCTACACCTTC
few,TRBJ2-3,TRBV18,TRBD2,CASSPLAGGRTDTQYF,TGTGCCAGCTCACCTTTGGCGGGGGGACGCACAGATACGCAGTATTTT
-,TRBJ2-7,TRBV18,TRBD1,CASSPSGQGRYEQYF,TGTGCCAGCTCACCGTCGGGACAGGGGAGATACGAGCAGTACTTC